This T cell receptor beta chain was sequenced in a study of response to subunit inactivated influenza vaccine. V was trimmed by 1 base and J by 7 bases, leaving 11 bases between them. The germline gives CDR1 SGHRS, CDR2 YFSETQ. The CDR3 sequence is 14 residues long. TCRdb reanalysed the RT-PCR reads using MiXCR and keeps one entry per CDR3 protein. Of about half a million distinct CDR3 sequences in the sample, 25% are singletons; the top ten hold over 1.5%. This sequence originates from a man aged 45 to 65 who received an inactivated influenza vaccine. This chain connects TRBV5-1 to TRBJ1-4; D gene unclear. This specimen consisted of CD4+ T cells sorted from PBMCs, obtained 5 days after vaccination. CDR3 amino acids: CASSLSGRGEKLFF. The CDR3 DNA reads as TGCGCCAGCAGCTTGTCCGGGCGTGGTGAAAAACTGTTTTTT.